This T cell receptor beta chain was identified during a study of cytomegalovirus exposure and HLA in healthy donors. PCR employed 60 Vbeta and 13 Jbeta primers. Sequencing was performed with immunoSEQ multiplex PCR; in TCRdb, only in-frame clones are kept and a portion is missing. The sample comprises about 82,000 clones, more than 65% of which are singletons, and 8.2% rests with the top ten. As to this clone: Its antigen is unidentified.

The CDR3 contains 15 residues. Unmatched junction bases numbered 10, after V lost 7 bases and J lost 4 bases. The germline gives CDR1 SGHTA, CDR2 FQGNSA. Study-wide points: The authors later found HLA-associated TCR beta chains more clonally expanded than equally common others. As was reported, the HLA-A and HLA-B alleles of most subjects were accurately predicted from TCR beta sequences.

Material for sequencing was PBMCs. The chain is built from TRBV7-2 and TRBJ2-1, with TRBD2 matching over 7 bases. The receptor comes from a man between 60 and 75 years old in good health and CMV-seronegative. CDR3 bases: TGTGCCAGCACCCAAGCCGGGGGAGGGTACAATGAGCAGTTCTTC. Encoded protein: CASTQAGGGYNEQFF.